This TCR beta chain appears in the sequencing data of a study of T-cell reconstitution after alpha-beta-depleted transplantation in children. Germline V gene lookup returns CDR1 DFQATT and CDR2 SNEGSKA (reference sequence). V lost 2 bases to trimming and J lost 8 bases; unmatched junction nucleotides: 5. The CDR3 is 13 residues long. The authors prepared the TCRbeta library with unique molecular identifiers. MiXCR, applied by TCRdb to the PCR reads, yields one record per CDR3 protein. Seen here are 600,000 to 700,000 distinct CDR3 sequences, around a sixth observed once, and the top ten hold approximately 1%. The sample holds many counts of this clonotype.

The specimen comprised PBMCs from the stem cell graft donor, sampled from the stem cell graft. The rearrangement uses TRBV20-1 and TRBJ2-2; 7 nucleotides line up with TRBD1. This clonotype originated in a human donor who donated a stem cell graft to a child with acute myeloid leukemia. In DNA, the CDR3 is TGCAGTGCTAGATTGACAGGGTCAGGGGAGCTGTTTTTT. Amino acids: CSARLTGSGELFF.